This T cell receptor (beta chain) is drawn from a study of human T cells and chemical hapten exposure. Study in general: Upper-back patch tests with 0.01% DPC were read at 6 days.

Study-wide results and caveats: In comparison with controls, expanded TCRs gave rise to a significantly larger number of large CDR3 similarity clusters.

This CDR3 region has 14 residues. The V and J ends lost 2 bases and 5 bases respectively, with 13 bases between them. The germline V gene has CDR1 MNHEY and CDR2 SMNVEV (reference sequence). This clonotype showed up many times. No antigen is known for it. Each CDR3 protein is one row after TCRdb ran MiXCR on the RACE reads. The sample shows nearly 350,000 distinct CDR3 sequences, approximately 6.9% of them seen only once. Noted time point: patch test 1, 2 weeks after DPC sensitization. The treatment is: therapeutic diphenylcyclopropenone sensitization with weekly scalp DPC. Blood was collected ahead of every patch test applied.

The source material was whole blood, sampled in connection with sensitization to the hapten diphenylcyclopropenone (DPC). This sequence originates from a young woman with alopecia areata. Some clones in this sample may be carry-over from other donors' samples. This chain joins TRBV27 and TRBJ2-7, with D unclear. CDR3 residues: CASSLDWAVDEQYF. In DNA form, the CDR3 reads TGTGCCAGCAGTTTAGATTGGGCGGTGGACGAGCAGTACTTC.